The clone carrying this TCR beta chain was observed a few times. Looked up from germline, CDR1 is SNHLY and CDR2 is FYNNEI. V gave up 7 bases and J gave up 2 bases, with 0 bases separating them. CDR3 length: 10 residues. The protocol was immunoSEQ multiplex PCR, while the TCRdb copy is restricted to in-frame clones and leaves out a portion. The table has 150,000 to 200,000 clones, about 91% seen once. This record comes from a study of control samples from healthy donors and cancer patients. The genes are TRBV2 and TRBJ1-3; D is undetermined. The clonotype originates from a young woman in good health. The specimen was blood. The CDR3 DNA follows: TGTGCCAGCACTGGAAACACCATATATTTT. This translates into CASTGNTIYF.